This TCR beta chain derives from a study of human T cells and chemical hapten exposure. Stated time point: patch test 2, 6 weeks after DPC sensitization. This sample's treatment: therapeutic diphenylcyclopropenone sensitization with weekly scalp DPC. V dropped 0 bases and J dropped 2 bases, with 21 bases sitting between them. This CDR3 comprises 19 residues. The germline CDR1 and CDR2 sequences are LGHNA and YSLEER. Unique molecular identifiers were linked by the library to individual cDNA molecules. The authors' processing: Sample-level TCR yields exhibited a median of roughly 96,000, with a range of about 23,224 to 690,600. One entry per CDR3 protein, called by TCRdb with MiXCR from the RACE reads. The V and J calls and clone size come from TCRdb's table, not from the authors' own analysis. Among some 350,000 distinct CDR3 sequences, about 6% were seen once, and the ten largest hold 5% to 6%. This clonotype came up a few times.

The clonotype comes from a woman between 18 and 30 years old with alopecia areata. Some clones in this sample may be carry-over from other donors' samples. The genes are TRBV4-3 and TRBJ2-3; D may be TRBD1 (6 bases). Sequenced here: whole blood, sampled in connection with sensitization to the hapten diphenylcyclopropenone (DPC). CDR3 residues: CASSQDLGVAGALTDTQYF. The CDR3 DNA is TGCGCCAGCAGCCAAGATCTAGGCGTCGCAGGGGCACTCACAGATACGCAGTATTTT.